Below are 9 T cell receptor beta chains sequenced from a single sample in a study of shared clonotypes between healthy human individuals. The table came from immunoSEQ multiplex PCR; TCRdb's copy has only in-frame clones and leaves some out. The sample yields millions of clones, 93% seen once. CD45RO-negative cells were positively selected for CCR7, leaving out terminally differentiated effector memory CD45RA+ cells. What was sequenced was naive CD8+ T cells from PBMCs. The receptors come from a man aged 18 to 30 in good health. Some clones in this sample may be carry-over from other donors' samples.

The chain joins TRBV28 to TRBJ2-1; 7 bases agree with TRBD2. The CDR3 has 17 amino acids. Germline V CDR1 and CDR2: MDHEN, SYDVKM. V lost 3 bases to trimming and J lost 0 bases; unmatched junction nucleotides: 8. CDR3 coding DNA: TGTGCCAGCAGTTTGTTGGGAGGGCGGGACTCCTACAATGAGCAGTTCTTC. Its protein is CASSLLGGRDSYNEQFF.

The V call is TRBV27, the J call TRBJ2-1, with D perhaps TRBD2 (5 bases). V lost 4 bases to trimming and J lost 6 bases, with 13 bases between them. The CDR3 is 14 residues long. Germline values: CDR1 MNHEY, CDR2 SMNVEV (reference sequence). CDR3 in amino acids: CASSSSEGRNEQFF. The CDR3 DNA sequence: TGTGCCAGCAGTTCTTCTGAGGGCCGCAATGAGCAGTTCTTC.

The CDR3 protein is CASSAKLSDTQYF. Here the CDR3 DNA reads TGTGCCAGTAGTGCGAAATTAAGCGATACGCAGTATTTT. The genes are TRBV19 and TRBJ2-3; D is undetermined. Looked up from germline, CDR1 is LNHDA and CDR2 is SQIVND (reference sequence). The V end lost 5 bases, the J end lost 6 bases, and 12 bases lay between the germline ends. There are 13 residues in the CDR3. Looking up the rest from reference TRBV19 and TRBJ2-3 gives the full variable domain: DGGITQSPKYLFRKEGQNVTLSCEQNLNHDAMYWYRQDPGQGLRLIYYSQIVNDFQKGDIAEGYSVSREKKESFPLTVTSAQKNPTAFYLCASSAKLSDTQYFGPGTRLTVL.

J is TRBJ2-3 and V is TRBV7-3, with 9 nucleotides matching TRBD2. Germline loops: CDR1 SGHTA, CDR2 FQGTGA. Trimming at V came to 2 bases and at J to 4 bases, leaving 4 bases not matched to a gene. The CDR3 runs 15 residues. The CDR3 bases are TGTGCCAGCAGCTTAGCGGGAGGGCGATCAGATACGCAGTATTTT. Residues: CASSLAGGRSDTQYF.

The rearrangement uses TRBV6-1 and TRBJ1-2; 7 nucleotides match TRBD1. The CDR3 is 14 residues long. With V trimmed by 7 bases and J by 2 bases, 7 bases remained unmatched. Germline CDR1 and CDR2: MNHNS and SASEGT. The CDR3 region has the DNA TGTGCCAGCATTAGGCCGGGACAGAACTATGGCTACACCTTC. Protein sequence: CASIRPGQNYGYTF.

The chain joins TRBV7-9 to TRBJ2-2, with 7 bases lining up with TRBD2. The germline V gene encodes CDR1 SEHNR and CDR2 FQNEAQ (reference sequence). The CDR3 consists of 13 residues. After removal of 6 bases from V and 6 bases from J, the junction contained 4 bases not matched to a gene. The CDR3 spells CASRRTSAGELFF. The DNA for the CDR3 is TGTGCCAGCAGACGTACTAGCGCCGGGGAGCTGTTTTTT.

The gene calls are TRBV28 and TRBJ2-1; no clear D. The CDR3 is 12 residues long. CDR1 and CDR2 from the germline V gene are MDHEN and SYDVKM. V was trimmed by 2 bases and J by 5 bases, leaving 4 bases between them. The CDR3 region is CASSLVNNEQFF. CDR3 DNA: TGTGCCAGCAGTTTAGTCAACAATGAGCAGTTCTTC.

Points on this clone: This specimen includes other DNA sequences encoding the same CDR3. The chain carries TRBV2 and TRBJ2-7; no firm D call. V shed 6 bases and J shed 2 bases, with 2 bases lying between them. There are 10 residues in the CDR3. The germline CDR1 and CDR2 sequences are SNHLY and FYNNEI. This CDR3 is CASRAYEQYF. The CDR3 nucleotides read TGTGCCAGCAGGGCCTACGAGCAGTACTTC.

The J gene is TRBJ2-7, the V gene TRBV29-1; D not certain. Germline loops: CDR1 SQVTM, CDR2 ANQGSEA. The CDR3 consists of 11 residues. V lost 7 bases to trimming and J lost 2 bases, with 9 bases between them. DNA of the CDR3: TGCAGCGCCGCCCGAGCCTACGAGCAGTACTTC. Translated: CSAARAYEQYF.